These T cell receptor beta chains were read from a single sample in a study of PD-1 blockade in classical Hodgkin lymphoma. Measured with immunoSEQ multiplex PCR; TCRdb has only the in-frame clones, and not every one. The repertoire includes 35,000 to 50,000 clones, about 70% of them detected once, and 20% to 25% sits in the top ten. The source was peripheral blood mononuclear cells (PBMCs), collected at baseline. These TCRs come from a human donor with classical Hodgkin lymphoma. The CDR3 runs from the conserved cysteine through the conserved F or W. A D gene is named only where the DNA matches it firmly. Size tells how often a clone was seen (once, few, many) or the class of an expanded clone, and some rows leave it out.

>few|TRBD2|TRBV11-2|TRBJ2-3
TGTGCCAGCAGCTCCCCGGAGGGGCTAGCGGGCCGCACAGATACGCAGTATTTT
CASSSPEGLAGRTDTQYF
>-|-|TRBV27|TRBJ2-7
TGTGCCAGCGGAGACAGGCACTCCTACGAGCAGTACTTC
CASGDRHSYEQYF
>-|-|TRBV6-5|TRBJ2-7
TGTGCCAGCGGGGGGGGCATAAGCGGCGAGCAGTACTTC
CASGGGISGEQYF
>-|TRBD2|TRBV7-8|TRBJ2-1
TGTGCCAGCAGCTTCCTAGCGGCCTACAATGAGCAGTTCTTC
CASSFLAAYNEQFF
>-|-|TRBV6-1|TRBJ1-6
TGTGCCAGCAGTGAAGCGGTAGGAGGGCTGCAATCACCCCTCCACTTT
CASSEAVGGLQSPLHF
>-|-|TRBV11-2|TRBJ2-7
TGTGCCAGCAGCCCCGGGATTGGCTACGAGCAGTACTTC
CASSPGIGYEQYF
>-|-|TRBV7-9|TRBJ2-1
TGTGCCAGCCCATCCGGGCCCTCGGGGGCTAATGAGCAGTTCTTC
CASPSGPSGANEQFF
>-|TRBD1|TRBV11-2|TRBJ2-2
TGTGCCAGCAGCATACAGGGGGGAGACACCGGGGAGCTGTTTTTT
CASSIQGGDTGELFF
>-|-|TRBV7-2|TRBJ1-1
TGTGCCAGCAGCCTTCGGACGGCGAACACTGAAGCTTTCTTT
CASSLRTANTEAFF
>few|-|TRBV6-1|TRBJ2-1
TGTGCCAGCAGTGTAACAGGGATTTCCTCCTACAATGAGCAGTTCTTC
CASSVTGISSYNEQFF
>-|-|TRBV2|TRBJ1-2
TGTGCCAGCAGTGAGGAGGGGATCTATGGCTACACCTTC
CASSEEGIYGYTF
>-|-|TRBV19|TRBJ1-2
TGTGCCAGTAGTCCAAAGACCCGCGCTTCTGGCTACACCTTC
CASSPKTRASGYTF
>-|TRBD2|TRBV10-3|TRBJ2-4
TGTGCCATCAGCCCGGGACTAGCGGTACTAGAAGCCAAAAACATTCAGTACTTC
CAISPGLAVLEAKNIQYF
>-|-|TRBV11-1|TRBJ2-7
TGTGCCAGCAGCTTCATCCCAGGGGTAGGCGAGCAGTACTTC
CASSFIPGVGEQYF
>-|TRBD2|TRBV6-5|TRBJ2-1
TGTGCCAGCAGGTCCTTGGGCGGGAGGGCCCATGAGCAGTTCTTC
CASRSLGGRAHEQFF
>few|-|TRBV19|TRBJ1-4
TGTGCCAGTAGTATAGGTAGAGGGCCTAATGAAAAACTGTTTTTT
CASSIGRGPNEKLFF
>once|-|TRBV9|TRBJ2-5
TGTGCCAGCGGGCCGGGTGGGACCCAGTACTTC
CASGPGGTQYF
>-|-|TRBV11-2|TRBJ2-3
TGTGCCAGCAGCTTAGGGGATACGCAGTATTTT
CASSLGDTQYF
>-|TRBD1|TRBV18|TRBJ1-2
TGTGCCAGCTCAACCGGACAGGGCTATGGCTACACCTTC
CASSTGQGYGYTF
>-|TRBD2|TRBV6-1|TRBJ2-5
TGTGCCAGCAGTGAAGCAGGGGGAACTAGCGGGGCTTGGGAGACCCAGTACTTC
CASSEAGGTSGAWETQYF
>-|-|TRBV7-3|TRBJ2-4
TGTGCCAGCAGCTCAACGGCCAAAAACATTCAGTACTTC
CASSSTAKNIQYF
>-|-|TRBV14|TRBJ2-1
TGTGCCAGCAGCCTCACTCCTAGAGGGAGGCCCTACAATGAGCAGTTCTTC
CASSLTPRGRPYNEQFF
>-|-|TRBV19|TRBJ2-2
TGTGCCAGTAGTATGACCGGACCACCGAACTCCGGGGAGCTGTTTTTT
CASSMTGPPNSGELFF
>-|-|TRBV5-1|TRBJ1-2
TGCGCCAGCAGCCACCAACCGGGACGGGGGACTTATGGCTACACCTTC
CASSHQPGRGTYGYTF
>-|TRBD1|TRBV10-3|TRBJ1-1
TGTGCCATCAGGGAGACAGGGGTCGAAGCTTTCTTT
CAIRETGVEAFF
>-|-|TRBV7-9|TRBJ2-5
TGTGCCAGCAGCTTGAGTTTTGCGGGGGAGACCCAGTACTTC
CASSLSFAGETQYF
>-|TRBD2|TRBV28|TRBJ2-1
TGTGCCAGCAGTTTATTAAGTGGGAGGGCTAACTACAATGAGCAGTTCTTC
CASSLLSGRANYNEQFF
>once|-|TRBV25-1|TRBJ2-7
TGTGCCAGCAGTGAAATTCAGGGGGGGTACGAGCAGTACTTC
CASSEIQGGYEQYF
>once|-|TRBV7-2|TRBJ2-2
TGTGCCAGCAGCCTGCGAGGAGGGACCGGGGAGCTGTTTTTT
CASSLRGGTGELFF
>-|TRBD1|TRBV27|TRBJ2-5
TGTGCCAGCAGTACCAACAGGGGGTTAGCCCAAGAGACCCAGTACTTC
CASSTNRGLAQETQYF
>-|-|TRBV7-3|TRBJ2-2
TGTGCCAGCAGCTTTGTAGGGGCCGGGGAGCTGTTTTTT
CASSFVGAGELFF
>-|-|TRBV5-6|TRBJ1-4
TGTGCCAGCAGCTTAGGTCAGGGATACATTGAAAAACTGTTTTTT
CASSLGQGYIEKLFF
>-|TRBD1|TRBV28|TRBJ1-2
TGTGCCAGCAGTTTGGTCACCTCTCCGGGACAGCTACTCTATGGCTACACCTTC
CASSLVTSPGQLLYGYTF
>once|-|TRBV27|TRBJ1-1
TGTGCCAGCAGTCAACAGGGAGGAAGGGCTGAAGCTTTCTTT
CASSQQGGRAEAFF
>-|-|TRBV14|TRBJ2-7
TGTGCCAGCAGCCACACCTCGTCCTACGAGCAGTACTTC
CASSHTSSYEQYF
>once|-|TRBV29-1|TRBJ2-2
TGCAGCGCCCACAGCACCGGGGAGCTGTTTTTT
CSAHSTGELFF
>-|-|TRBV6-6|TRBJ2-6
TGTGCCAGCGAAAGGGAACCCTCTGGGGCCAACGTCCTGACTTTC
CASEREPSGANVLTF
>-|TRBD2|TRBV14|TRBJ2-1
TGTGCCAGCAGCCAAGCCGGGACTAGGGGTGAGCAGTTCTTC
CASSQAGTRGEQFF
>-|TRBD1|TRBV5-5|TRBJ1-5
TGTGCCAGCAGCTCCACAGGGGGTAATCAGCCCCAGCATTTT
CASSSTGGNQPQHF
>-|TRBD1|TRBV4-1|TRBJ2-7
TGCGCCAGCAGCCAACCGACAGGGGGCCACAGCGAATCCGAGCAGTACTTC
CASSQPTGGHSESEQYF
>-|TRBD2|TRBV19|TRBJ2-2
TGTGCCAGTAAGAAGCGGGAGGCTGGGGAGCTGTTTTTT
CASKKREAGELFF
>-|-|TRBV19|TRBJ2-3
TGTGCCAGTAGTGCCGACAGGTTGACCACAGATACGCAGTATTTT
CASSADRLTTDTQYF
>medium-sized|TRBD1|TRBV5-8|TRBJ1-1
TGTGCCAGCAGCTTGGCAGGGACAGGGGAAACTGAAGCTTTCTTT
CASSLAGTGETEAFF
>-|-|TRBV25-1|TRBJ2-2
TGTGCCAGCAGTCCCAGGGCCGGGGAGCTGTTTTTT
CASSPRAGELFF
>-|-|TRBV18|TRBJ2-5
TGTGCCAGCTCACCAACGGATCGGCCGTGCGTCCAGTACTTC
CASSPTDRPCVQYF
>-|-|TRBV27|TRBJ2-1
TGTGCCAGCAGTTATCGCTCTTACAATGAGCAGTTCTTC
CASSYRSYNEQFF
>-|-|TRBV6-5|TRBJ1-5
TGTGCCAGCAGTTACTCGGGGGAATCGAATCAGCCCCAGCATTTT
CASSYSGESNQPQHF
>-|-|TRBV28|TRBJ2-2
TGTGCCAGCGCGAACAGAGCCGGGGAGCTGTTTTTT
CASANRAGELFF
>-|-|TRBV10-3|TRBJ2-7
TGTGCCACCGTAGAGAGACGCGACGTAGGGGAGCAGTACTTC
CATVERRDVGEQYF
>-|TRBD1|TRBV29-1|TRBJ1-2
TGCAGCGTACCGGGACAGGAGATTTATGGCTACACCTTC
CSVPGQEIYGYTF
>-|-|TRBV5-1|TRBJ1-2
TGCGCCAGCAGCTTGGACAGATACTATGGCTACACCTTC
CASSLDRYYGYTF
>-|-|TRBV28|TRBJ1-5
TGTGCCAGCAGTTTCTACAGGGCCGATCAGCCCCAGCATTTT
CASSFYRADQPQHF
>-|-|TRBV6-6|TRBJ1-2
TGTGCCAGCAGTTATTCGGAGTATGGCTACACCTTC
CASSYSEYGYTF
>few|-|TRBV18|TRBJ2-5
TGTGCCAGCTCCCCTCAGACAGGCCGGGAAGAGACCCAGTACTTC
CASSPQTGREETQYF
>-|TRBD2|TRBV28|TRBJ2-2
TGTGCCAGCAGTCCCCACGGGGGGGCGCGGACTAGTTCATCCGGGGAGCTGTTTTTT
CASSPHGGARTSSSGELFF
>-|-|TRBV28|TRBJ1-3
TGTGCCAGCAGTTTGACGAGCTCTGGAAACACCATATATTTT
CASSLTSSGNTIYF
>-|-|TRBV6-5|TRBJ2-7
TGTGCCAGCAGTACTATACCGTTCGAGCAGTACTTC
CASSTIPFEQYF